Here is one T cell receptor beta chain with its context. This table comes from immunoSEQ multiplex PCR, and its TCRdb copy is limited to in-frame clones, with some not included. This sample has some 140,000 clones, with about 85% found just once. This sample is part of a study of blood T cell repertoires in COVID-19. At the level of the study: Acute-phase and convalescent COVID-19 samples originated in the United States, Italy and Spain.

The CDR3 is made up of 12 amino acids. Deletions cut 4 bases from V and 6 bases from J, with 9 bases between. Germline CDR1 and CDR2: MNHEY and SVGEGT. This clonotype originated in a man between 60 and 75 years old with COVID-19, enrolled during active disease. Input material: peripheral blood. This chain uses TRBV6-2 or TRBV6-3 with TRBJ1-1; D not resolved. CDR3 DNA: TGTGCCAGCAGTTGGCTCCCCTCTGAAGCTTTCTTT. This sequence encodes CASSWLPSEAFF.